This T cell receptor beta chain was captured in a study of response to subunit inactivated influenza vaccine. Overall study findings and caveats: It was the authors' suggestion that each seasonal influenza vaccination recruits few new T cells.

A single record per CDR3 protein comes from TCRdb applying MiXCR to the RT-PCR reads. The sample consists of roughly 700,000 distinct CDR3 sequences, around 13% of them appearing once. V dropped 6 bases and J dropped 0 bases, with 16 bases sitting between them. The CDR3 runs to 15 residues. Germline-derived CDR1 and CDR2 are SGHKS and YYEKEE (reference sequence). This clonotype occurred a few times. Its antigen is unknown. The receptor's source is a middle-aged man who received an inactivated influenza vaccine. This material consisted of PBMCs from blood, taken approximately 15 days before vaccination. The chain combines TRBV5-5 with TRBJ2-7; no clear D gene. CDR3 amino acids: CASILGPVSSYEQYF. The CDR3 region has the DNA TGTGCCAGCATTCTTGGTCCTGTGTCCTCCTACGAGCAGTACTTC.